This T cell receptor (beta chain) was sequenced for a study of T cells in Graves' hyperthyroidism and ophthalmopathy. Study-wide background: The initial diagnosis was the point when peripheral blood was collected, ahead of any treatment.

Initially, at the first diagnosis of hyperthyroidism and before any ophthalmopathy symptoms, blood was sampled. Fresh 10 ml peripheral blood yielded PBMCs. Germline lookup yields CDR1 LNHDA and CDR2 SQIVND (reference sequence). V lost 2 bases, J lost 8 bases, and 6 bases stayed unmatched. This CDR3 is 14 amino acids long. This clonotype was seen many times. Template material for amplifying TCR beta CDR3 regions consisted of RNA transcripts. Carried out on the TCR CDR3, a first-round RT-PCR used the HTBI primer set. Each CDR3 protein gets one entry after TCRdb re-called the multiplex PCR reads with MiXCR. This table has 30,000 to 40,000 distinct CDR3 sequences, approximately 50% appearing once.

This TCR was sampled from a woman aged 50 to 65 with Graves' hyperthyroidism that later progressed to Graves' ophthalmopathy. Sequenced material: blood. The chain employs TRBV19 and TRBJ2-1, with 7 bases fitting TRBD1. This CDR3 is CASSIPGTVDEQFF. In DNA form, the CDR3 reads TGTGCCAGTAGTATACCCGGGACAGTAGATGAGCAGTTCTTC. The whole variable domain, filled in from reference TRBV19 and TRBJ2-1, reads DGGITQSPKYLFRKEGQNVTLSCEQNLNHDAMYWYRQDPGQGLRLIYYSQIVNDFQKGDIAEGYSVSREKKESFPLTVTSAQKNPTAFYLCASSIPGTVDEQFFGPGTRLTVL.